The rows below give T cell receptor beta chains drawn from one sample of a study of CD8 T cells in Susac syndrome. TCRdb re-derived calls from the immunoSEQ multiplex PCR reads in MiXCR, one entry per CDR3 protein. The table records approximately 180,000 distinct CDR3 sequences, approximately 96% of them present only once. Sequencing used CD4+ T cells from PBMCs. Receptors originate from a human donor with multiple sclerosis. Both conserved end residues are part of each CDR3. D genes are given only for firm matches. Rows may omit the clone size; those that give it use once, few, many or a size class.

CDR3aa: CASSYSKGIREPQHF; CDR3nt: TGTGCCAGCAGTTACTCGAAAGGGATAAGGGAGCCCCAGCATTTT; v_gene: TRBV6-5; len: 15; d_gene: -; abundance: once; j_gene: TRBJ1-5
CDR3aa: CSAPVGGEQFF; CDR3nt: TGCAGTGCCCCCGTCGGGGGCGAGCAGTTCTTC; v_gene: TRBV20-1; len: 11; d_gene: -; abundance: -; j_gene: TRBJ2-1
CDR3aa: CSALPLAGNSYNEQFF; CDR3nt: TGCAGTGCCTTACCCCTAGCGGGGAACTCCTACAATGAGCAGTTCTTC; v_gene: TRBV20-1; len: 16; d_gene: TRBD2; abundance: -; j_gene: TRBJ2-1
CDR3aa: CSALDSSYNSPLHF; CDR3nt: TGCAGTGCGCTGGACAGCTCCTATAATTCACCCCTCCACTTT; v_gene: TRBV20-1; len: 14; d_gene: -; abundance: -; j_gene: TRBJ1-6
CDR3aa: CSVLASGANVLTF; CDR3nt: TGCAGCGTTTTGGCCTCTGGGGCCAACGTCCTGACTTTC; v_gene: TRBV29-1; len: 13; d_gene: -; abundance: -; j_gene: TRBJ2-6
CDR3aa: CSAPPSGSQETQYF; CDR3nt: TGCAGCGCACCTCCCTCCGGGAGCCAAGAGACCCAGTACTTC; v_gene: TRBV29-1; len: 14; d_gene: -; abundance: -; j_gene: TRBJ2-5
CDR3aa: CASSPGTGYYEQFF; CDR3nt: TGCGCCAGCAGCCCCGGGACAGGGTACTATGAGCAGTTCTTC; v_gene: TRBV5-1; len: 14; d_gene: TRBD1; abundance: -; j_gene: TRBJ2-1
CDR3aa: CASSERGGSDTQYF; CDR3nt: TGTGCCAGCAGCGAGCGGGGGGGGTCAGATACGCAGTATTTT; v_gene: TRBV25-1; len: 14; d_gene: TRBD2; abundance: -; j_gene: TRBJ2-3
CDR3aa: CASSDGGPVSGEAFF; CDR3nt: TGTGCCAGCAGTGATGGGGGGCCGGTGTCGGGTGAAGCTTTCTTT; v_gene: TRBV25-1; len: 15; d_gene: -; abundance: -; j_gene: TRBJ1-1
CDR3aa: CKDQGNPGQRTGELFF; CDR3nt: TGCAAAGACCAGGGAAACCCGGGACAGCGAACCGGGGAGCTGTTTTTT; v_gene: TRBV29-1; len: 16; d_gene: TRBD1; abundance: -; j_gene: TRBJ2-2
CDR3aa: CTPWDRGIGEQFF; CDR3nt: TGCACCCCTTGGGACAGGGGGATTGGTGAGCAGTTCTTC; v_gene: TRBV20-1; len: 13; d_gene: TRBD1; abundance: -; j_gene: TRBJ2-1
CDR3aa: CSVNRGAYEQYF; CDR3nt: TGCAGCGTGAACAGGGGCGCCTACGAGCAGTACTTC; v_gene: TRBV29-1; len: 12; d_gene: TRBD1; abundance: once; j_gene: TRBJ2-7
CDR3aa: CASSHPGQNSDTQYF; CDR3nt: TGCGCCAGCAGTCACCCCGGACAGAACTCAGATACGCAGTATTTT; v_gene: TRBV23-1; len: 15; d_gene: -; abundance: -; j_gene: TRBJ2-3
CDR3aa: CSARAVQTNYGYTF; CDR3nt: TGCAGTGCTAGAGCGGTCCAGACCAACTATGGCTACACCTTC; v_gene: TRBV20-1; len: 14; d_gene: -; abundance: once; j_gene: TRBJ1-2
CDR3aa: CSVGRPTSTDTQYF; CDR3nt: TGCAGCGTTGGTCGGCCTACTAGCACAGATACGCAGTATTTT; v_gene: TRBV29-1; len: 14; d_gene: -; abundance: -; j_gene: TRBJ2-3
CDR3aa: CASSEDRDYGYTF; CDR3nt: TGTGCCAGCAGTGAGGACAGAGACTATGGCTACACCTTC; v_gene: TRBV6-1; len: 13; d_gene: -; abundance: -; j_gene: TRBJ1-2
CDR3aa: CASSPGGATETQYF; CDR3nt: TGTGCCAGCAGCCCAGGGGGGGCCACGGAGACCCAGTACTTC; v_gene: TRBV11-3; len: 14; d_gene: -; abundance: -; j_gene: TRBJ2-5
CDR3aa: CASRSRGRFLETQYF; CDR3nt: TGTGCCAGCAGGAGCAGGGGACGGTTTTTAGAGACCCAGTACTTC; v_gene: TRBV25-1; len: 15; d_gene: -; abundance: -; j_gene: TRBJ2-5
CDR3aa: CATSDLRHYTF; CDR3nt: TGTGCCACCAGTGATTTGCGCCACTACACCTTC; v_gene: TRBV24-1; len: 11; d_gene: -; abundance: -; j_gene: TRBJ1-2
CDR3aa: CSAGPLTGGTADTQYF; CDR3nt: TGCAGTGCAGGCCCCCTAACCGGGGGGACCGCAGATACGCAGTATTTT; v_gene: TRBV20-1; len: 16; d_gene: TRBD2; abundance: -; j_gene: TRBJ2-3
CDR3aa: CASLLVPLEAFF; CDR3nt: TGTGCCAGCCTCTTAGTACCGCTTGAAGCTTTCTTT; v_gene: TRBV12-3/TRBV12-4; len: 12; d_gene: -; abundance: -; j_gene: TRBJ1-1
CDR3aa: CASRPRTGPAYEQYF; CDR3nt: TGTGCCAGCAGACCTCGGACAGGTCCGGCCTACGAGCAGTACTTC; v_gene: TRBV6-5; len: 15; d_gene: TRBD1; abundance: -; j_gene: TRBJ2-7
CDR3aa: CASSQVPYEQYF; CDR3nt: TGTGCCAGCAGCCAAGTACCCTACGAGCAGTACTTC; v_gene: TRBV12-3/TRBV12-4; len: 12; d_gene: -; abundance: -; j_gene: TRBJ2-7
CDR3aa: CATGTASLGYTF; CDR3nt: TGTGCCACCGGGACAGCGAGTCTTGGCTACACCTTC; v_gene: TRBV28; len: 12; d_gene: TRBD1; abundance: -; j_gene: TRBJ1-2
CDR3aa: CASSPGTGDNSPLHF; CDR3nt: TGTGCCAGCAGCCCAGGGACAGGGGATAATTCACCCCTCCACTTT; v_gene: TRBV7-3; len: 15; d_gene: TRBD1; abundance: -; j_gene: TRBJ1-6
CDR3aa: CASSRPGGSQYF; CDR3nt: TGTGCCAGCAGCCGCCCCGGGGGGTCCCAGTACTTC; v_gene: TRBV7-2; len: 12; d_gene: TRBD2; abundance: -; j_gene: TRBJ2-5
CDR3aa: CSLTLGGAHNSPLHF; CDR3nt: TGCAGTTTAACGCTCGGGGGGGCCCATAATTCACCCCTCCACTTT; v_gene: TRBV20-1; len: 15; d_gene: -; abundance: -; j_gene: TRBJ1-6
CDR3aa: CSVDRGAGMNTEAFF; CDR3nt: TGCAGCGTTGATCGGGGGGCCGGTATGAACACTGAAGCTTTCTTT; v_gene: TRBV29-1; len: 15; d_gene: -; abundance: -; j_gene: TRBJ1-1
CDR3aa: CASSYGVGSSNQPQHF; CDR3nt: TGTGCCAGCAGTTATGGGGTCGGGTCAAGCAATCAGCCCCAGCATTTT; v_gene: TRBV6-6; len: 16; d_gene: -; abundance: -; j_gene: TRBJ1-5
CDR3aa: CSAGPEVGVRETQYF; CDR3nt: TGCAGTGCTGGGCCCGAAGTGGGGGTTCGAGAGACCCAGTACTTC; v_gene: TRBV20-1; len: 15; d_gene: -; abundance: -; j_gene: TRBJ2-5
CDR3aa: CSVEPSTGPNYGYTF; CDR3nt: TGCAGCGTTGAACCCTCGACAGGACCTAACTATGGCTACACCTTC; v_gene: TRBV29-1; len: 15; d_gene: -; abundance: -; j_gene: TRBJ1-2
CDR3aa: CASSLFVSEAFF; CDR3nt: TGTGCCAGCAGTTTATTTGTCTCTGAAGCTTTCTTT; v_gene: TRBV12-3/TRBV12-4; len: 12; d_gene: -; abundance: -; j_gene: TRBJ1-1
CDR3aa: CASSSGAGSTDTQYF; CDR3nt: TGTGCCAGTAGTAGCGGGGCAGGGAGCACAGATACGCAGTATTTT; v_gene: TRBV19; len: 15; d_gene: -; abundance: -; j_gene: TRBJ2-3
CDR3aa: CASSPPGGGAYNEQFF; CDR3nt: TGTGCCAGCTCACCACCGGGAGGGGGGGCCTACAATGAGCAGTTCTTC; v_gene: TRBV18; len: 16; d_gene: -; abundance: -; j_gene: TRBJ2-1
CDR3aa: CAWSGGTSYEQYF; CDR3nt: TGTGCCTGGAGTGGCGGAACATCCTACGAGCAGTACTTC; v_gene: TRBV30; len: 13; d_gene: -; abundance: -; j_gene: TRBJ2-7
CDR3aa: CASSQDPETQYF; CDR3nt: TGTGCCAGCAGCCAAGACCCGGAGACCCAGTACTTC; v_gene: TRBV3-1; len: 12; d_gene: -; abundance: -; j_gene: TRBJ2-5
CDR3aa: CASSPIGQGYEQYF; CDR3nt: TGTGCCAGCTCACCTATAGGACAGGGCTACGAGCAGTACTTC; v_gene: TRBV18; len: 14; d_gene: TRBD1; abundance: -; j_gene: TRBJ2-7
CDR3aa: CASSLDRVHGYTF; CDR3nt: TGTGCCAGCAGCCTGGACAGGGTCCATGGCTACACCTTC; v_gene: TRBV7-3; len: 13; d_gene: TRBD1; abundance: -; j_gene: TRBJ1-2
CDR3aa: CSLEGGADTQYF; CDR3nt: TGCAGTCTGGAGGGTGGCGCAGATACGCAGTATTTT; v_gene: TRBV20-1; len: 12; d_gene: -; abundance: -; j_gene: TRBJ2-3
CDR3aa: CASSPGLGVMTQYF; CDR3nt: TGCGCCAGCAGCCCTGGACTAGGGGTAATGACCCAGTACTTC; v_gene: TRBV5-1; len: 14; d_gene: TRBD2; abundance: -; j_gene: TRBJ2-5
CDR3aa: CASSVTGTSSYNEQFF; CDR3nt: TGTGCCAGCAGCGTTACCGGGACTAGCTCCTACAATGAGCAGTTCTTC; v_gene: TRBV9; len: 16; d_gene: TRBD2; abundance: -; j_gene: TRBJ2-1
CDR3aa: CASSVGTGANTEAFF; CDR3nt: TGTGCCAGCAGCGTAGGCACAGGGGCTAACACTGAAGCTTTCTTT; v_gene: TRBV9; len: 15; d_gene: TRBD1; abundance: -; j_gene: TRBJ1-1
CDR3aa: CSACGDRGNTEAFF; CDR3nt: TGCAGTGCTTGTGGAGACAGGGGCAACACTGAAGCTTTCTTT; v_gene: TRBV20-1; len: 14; d_gene: TRBD1; abundance: -; j_gene: TRBJ1-1
CDR3aa: CASSEVRHRGREAFF; CDR3nt: TGTGCCAGCAGTGAAGTAAGGCACAGGGGGAGGGAAGCTTTCTTT; v_gene: TRBV2; len: 15; d_gene: TRBD1; abundance: -; j_gene: TRBJ1-1
CDR3aa: CASSVSHGGGRDTQYF; CDR3nt: TGTGCCAGCAGCGTATCTCATGGCGGGGGCAGAGATACGCAGTATTTT; v_gene: TRBV9; len: 16; d_gene: -; abundance: -; j_gene: TRBJ2-3
CDR3aa: CASSEFRQNGYTF; CDR3nt: TGTGCCAGCAGTGAATTCAGGCAGAATGGCTACACCTTC; v_gene: TRBV25-1; len: 13; d_gene: -; abundance: -; j_gene: TRBJ1-2
CDR3aa: CASNPSGNYGYTF; CDR3nt: TGTGCCAGCAATCCCTCCGGGAACTATGGCTACACCTTC; v_gene: TRBV2; len: 13; d_gene: -; abundance: -; j_gene: TRBJ1-2
CDR3aa: CASSLMRSSYNEQFF; CDR3nt: TGTGCCAGCAGCTTAATGCGTAGCTCCTACAATGAGCAGTTCTTC; v_gene: TRBV7-6; len: 15; d_gene: -; abundance: -; j_gene: TRBJ2-1
CDR3aa: CASSLENIQYF; CDR3nt: TGTGCCAGCAGTTTAGAGAACATTCAGTACTTC; v_gene: TRBV28; len: 11; d_gene: -; abundance: once; j_gene: TRBJ2-4
CDR3aa: CSASEGYAYNEQFF; CDR3nt: TGCAGTGCTAGTGAGGGGTACGCCTACAATGAGCAGTTCTTC; v_gene: TRBV20-1; len: 14; d_gene: -; abundance: -; j_gene: TRBJ2-1
CDR3aa: CASSTTGQGTYNEQFF; CDR3nt: TGTGCCAGCAGCACCACCGGACAGGGTACCTACAATGAGCAGTTCTTC; v_gene: TRBV9; len: 16; d_gene: TRBD1; abundance: -; j_gene: TRBJ2-1